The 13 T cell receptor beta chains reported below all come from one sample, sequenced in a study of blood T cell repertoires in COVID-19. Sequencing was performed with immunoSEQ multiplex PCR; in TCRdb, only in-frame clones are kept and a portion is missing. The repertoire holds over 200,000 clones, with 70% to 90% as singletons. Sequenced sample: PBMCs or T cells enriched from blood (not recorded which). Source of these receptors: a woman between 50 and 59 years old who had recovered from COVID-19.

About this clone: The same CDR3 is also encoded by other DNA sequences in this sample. CDR3 amino acids: CASSLSETQYF. Here the CDR3 DNA reads TGTGCCAGCAGTTTAAGCGAGACCCAGTACTTC. The genes are TRBV28 and TRBJ2-5; no firm D call. Trimming shortened V by 2 bases and J by 5 bases, and 3 bases separated the two germline ends. Germline V gene data show CDR1 as MDHEN and CDR2 as SYDVKM. This CDR3 contains 11 residues.

CDR3: CASSPTGPSNQPQHF. CDR3 DNA sequence: TGTGCCAGCAGCCCCACAGGGCCCAGCAATCAGCCCCAGCATTTT. V usage is TRBV3-1 (or the pseudogene TRBV3-2) and J usage is TRBJ1-5; weak D call: TRBD1 (6 bases). Germline V gene lookup returns CDR1 LGHDT and CDR2 YNNKEL (reference sequence). There are 15 residues in the CDR3. V lost 4 bases, J lost 1 base, and 11 bases lay in between.

Here the CDR3 reads CASSPGRGETQYF. In nucleotides, the CDR3 is TGTGCCAGCAGCCCGGGCCGCGGGGAGACCCAGTACTTC. V usage is TRBV7-2 and J usage is TRBJ2-5; tentative D call: TRBD2 (5 bases). CDR1 is SGHTA and CDR2 is FQGNSA in the germline V gene. The V and J ends lost 5 bases and 5 bases respectively, with 12 bases between them. The CDR3 sequence is 13 residues long.

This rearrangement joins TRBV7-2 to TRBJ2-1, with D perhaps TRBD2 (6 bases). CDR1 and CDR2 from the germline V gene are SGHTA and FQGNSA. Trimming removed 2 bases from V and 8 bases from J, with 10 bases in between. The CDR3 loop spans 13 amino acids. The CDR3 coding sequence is TGTGCCAGCAGCTTAAGCGGGTTCGATGAGCAGTTCTTC. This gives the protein CASSLSGFDEQFF.

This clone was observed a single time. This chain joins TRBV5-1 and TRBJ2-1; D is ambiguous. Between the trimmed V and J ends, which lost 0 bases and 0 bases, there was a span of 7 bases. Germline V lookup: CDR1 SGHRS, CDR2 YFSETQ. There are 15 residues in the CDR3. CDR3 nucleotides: TGCGCCAGCAGCTTGGGCGAGAGCTCCTACAATGAGCAGTTCTTC. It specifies CASSLGESSYNEQFF.

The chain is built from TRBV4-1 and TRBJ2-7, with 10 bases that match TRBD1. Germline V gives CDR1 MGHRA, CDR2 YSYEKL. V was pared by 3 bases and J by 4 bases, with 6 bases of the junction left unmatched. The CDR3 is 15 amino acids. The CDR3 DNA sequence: TGCGCCAGCAGCCATAGCAGACAGGGGGCTTACGAGCAGTACTTC. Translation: CASSHSRQGAYEQYF.

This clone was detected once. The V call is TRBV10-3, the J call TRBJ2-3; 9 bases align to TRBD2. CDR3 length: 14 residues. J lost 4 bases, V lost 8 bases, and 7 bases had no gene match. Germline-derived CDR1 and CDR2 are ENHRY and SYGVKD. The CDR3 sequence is CAIGGREGPDTQYF. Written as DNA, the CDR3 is TGTGCCATCGGCGGGCGGGAGGGCCCAGATACGCAGTATTTT.

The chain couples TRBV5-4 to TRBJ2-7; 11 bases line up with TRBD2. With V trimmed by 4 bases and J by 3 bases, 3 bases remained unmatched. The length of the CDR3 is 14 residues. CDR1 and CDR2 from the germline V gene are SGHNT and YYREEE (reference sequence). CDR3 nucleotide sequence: TGTGCCAGCAGCGAGGGACTAGCGGACTACGAGCAGTACTTC. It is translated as CASSEGLADYEQYF.

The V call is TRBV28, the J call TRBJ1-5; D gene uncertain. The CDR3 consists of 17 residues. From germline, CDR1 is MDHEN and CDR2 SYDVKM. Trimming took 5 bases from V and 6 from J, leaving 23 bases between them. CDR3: CASSRAGGVLITQPQHF. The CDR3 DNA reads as TGTGCCAGCAGTAGAGCCGGCGGAGTCCTTATCACTCAGCCCCAGCATTTT.

For the CDR3, the DNA is TGCGCCAGCAGGACAGGGTCGTCCGAGCAGTACTTC. Protein product: CASRTGSSEQYF. The chain employs TRBV5-1 and TRBJ2-7, with TRBD1 matching 7 bases. Germline V gene lookup returns CDR1 SGHRS and CDR2 YFSETQ. CDR3 size: 12 residues. V was pared by 5 bases and J by 6 bases, with 5 bases of the junction left unmatched. Looking up the rest from reference TRBV5-1 and TRBJ2-7 gives the full variable domain: KAGVTQTPRYLIKTRGQQVTLSCSPISGHRSVSWYQQTPGQGLQFLFEYFSETQRNKGNFPGRFSGRQFSNSRSEMNVSTLELGDSALYLCASRTGSSEQYFGPGTRLTVT.

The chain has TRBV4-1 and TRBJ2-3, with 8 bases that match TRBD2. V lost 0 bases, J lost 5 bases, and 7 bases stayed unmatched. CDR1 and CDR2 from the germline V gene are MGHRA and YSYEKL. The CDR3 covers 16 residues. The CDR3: CASSQDPGLAGDTQYF. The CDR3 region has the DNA TGCGCCAGCAGCCAAGATCCGGGGCTAGCGGGAGATACGCAGTATTTT.

As DNA, the CDR3 is TGTGCCAGCAGCGTGACTAGCGGCTTCTACAATGAGCAGTTCTTC. This encodes CASSVTSGFYNEQFF. The chain joins TRBV7-8 to TRBJ2-1, with 9 bases fitting TRBD2. The germline V gene has CDR1 SGHVS and CDR2 FQNEAQ. The junction had 5 bases not matched to a gene; V was cut back by 5 bases and J by 3 bases. This CDR3 is built from 15 residues.

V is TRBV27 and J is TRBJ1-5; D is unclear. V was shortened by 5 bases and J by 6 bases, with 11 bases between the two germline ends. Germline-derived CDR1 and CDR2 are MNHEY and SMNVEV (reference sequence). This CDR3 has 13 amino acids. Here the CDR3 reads CASSPRRVQPQHF. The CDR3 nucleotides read TGTGCCAGCAGTCCGCGTCGAGTTCAGCCCCAGCATTTT.